Each of the 20 T cell receptor beta chains below was sequenced from the same sample in a study of cytomegalovirus exposure and HLA in healthy donors. PCR primers comprised 60 Vbeta and 13 Jbeta primers. The method was immunoSEQ multiplex PCR; TCRdb's version includes in-frame clones alone and lacks a portion of them. The sample has about 200,000 clones. Sequencing was performed on PBMCs. The receptors here all came from a girl aged 2-9 years in good health and CMV-seropositive.

The chain employs TRBV30 and TRBJ1-2; TRBD1 agrees at 8 bases. From germline, CDR1 is GTSNPN and CDR2 SVGIG (reference sequence). The CDR3 is made up of 12 amino acids. Trimming cost V 5 bases and J 8 bases; bases outside gene matches: 7. The CDR3 spells CAWGTGTGGYTF. The CDR3 nucleotides read TGTGCCTGGGGGACCGGGACAGGCGGCTACACCTTC.

CDR3 DNA sequence: TGTGCCAGTAATCCGACAGTGGGAAACTATGGCTACACCTTC. It codes for CASNPTVGNYGYTF. The rearrangement uses TRBV19 and TRBJ1-2; tentatively, D is TRBD1 (5 bases). This CDR3 is built from 14 residues. The V end lost 7 bases, the J end lost 2 bases, and 14 bases lay between the germline ends. From germline, CDR1 is LNHDA and CDR2 SQIVND (reference sequence).

J is TRBJ2-3 and V is TRBV11-2, with 12 bases aligning to TRBD2. Germline CDR1 SGHAT, CDR2 FQNNGV. The CDR3 is made up of 18 amino acids. The junction had 5 bases not matched to a gene; V was cut back by 1 base and J by 0 bases. CDR3 in amino acids: CASSLGASGRGSTDTQYF. DNA of the CDR3: TGTGCCAGCAGCTTAGGGGCTAGCGGGAGGGGTAGCACAGATACGCAGTATTTT.

This chain links TRBV28 with TRBJ2-7; 7 bases fit TRBD1. In germline, CDR1 is MDHEN, CDR2 SYDVKM. The V segment lost 6 bases and the J segment 6 bases; nucleotides outside the gene matches: 11. The CDR3 covers 14 residues. The DNA of the CDR3 is TGTGCCAGCAGATCCGGACAGGTCTCCGGCGAGCAGTACTTC. Translated: CASRSGQVSGEQYF.

The chain uses TRBV7-2 and TRBJ2-1; 7 nucleotides agree with TRBD1. J lost 4 bases, V lost 5 bases, and 2 bases had no gene match. The CDR3 length is 13 residues. Germline V CDR1 and CDR2: SGHTA, FQGNSA. The CDR3, as DNA: TGTGCCAGCAGCCGGACAGGTTACAATGAGCAGTTCTTC. Its protein product is CASSRTGYNEQFF.

The V gene is TRBV27, the J gene TRBJ2-1; the D is unclear. CDR3 length: 14 residues. From germline, CDR1 is MNHEY and CDR2 SMNVEV (reference sequence). Trimming shortened V by 5 bases and J by 5 bases, and 13 bases separated the two germline ends. The CDR3 nucleotides read TGTGCCAGCAGTACACCGGGTCATAACAATGAGCAGTTCTTC. It codes for CASSTPGHNNEQFF.

The gene calls are TRBV27 and TRBJ1-2; 7 nucleotides line up with TRBD1. CDR1 and CDR2 from the germline V gene are MNHEY and SMNVEV (reference sequence). Unmatched junction bases numbered 11, after V lost 2 bases and J lost 5 bases. This CDR3 is built from 16 residues. The CDR3: CASSLRLGGTAYGYTF. The CDR3 DNA is TGTGCCAGCAGTTTACGTTTAGGAGGGACAGCGTATGGCTACACCTTC.

The chain couples TRBV4-1 to TRBJ2-1; tentatively, D is TRBD2 (6 bases). From germline, CDR1 is MGHRA and CDR2 YSYEKL. This CDR3 is 13 amino acids long. The ends were cut back, 2 bases at V and 7 bases at J, with 9 bases in the middle. This CDR3 reads CASSQRLENEQFF. As DNA, the CDR3 is TGCGCCAGCAGCCAACGACTAGAGAATGAGCAGTTCTTC.

The chain recombines TRBV25-1 with TRBJ1-5, with TRBD1 as a possible D gene (5 bases). Germline assignment: CDR1 MGHDK and CDR2 SYGVNS. The CDR3 extends over 14 amino acids. V lost 1 base, J lost 7 bases, and 11 bases lay in between. The chain's CDR3 is CASSELGRGQPQHF. In nucleotides, the CDR3 is TGTGCCAGCAGTGAATTGGGGCGTGGCCAGCCCCAGCATTTT. The full variable domain, with the rest looked up from reference TRBV25-1 and TRBJ1-5, is EADIYQTPRYLVIGTGKKITLECSQTMGHDKMYWYQQDPGMELHLIHYSYGVNSTEKGDLSSESTVSRIRTEHFPLTLESARPSHTSQYLCASSELGRGQPQHFGDGTRLSIL.

The V gene is TRBV30, the J gene TRBJ2-7; 8 nucleotides match TRBD2. The CDR3 is made up of 13 amino acids. CDR1 GTSNPN and CDR2 SVGIG come from the germline V gene (reference sequence). The ends lost 6 bases at V and 2 bases at J; junction bases unmatched: 6. The CDR3 region is CACRGGSTYEQYF. CDR3 nucleotide sequence: TGTGCCTGCCGGGGGGGCAGTACCTACGAGCAGTACTTC. Supplemented by reference TRBV30 and TRBJ2-7, the full variable domain reads SQTIHQWPATLVQPVGSPLSLECTVEGTSNPNLYWYRQAAGRGLQLLFYSVGIGQISSEVPQNLSASRPQDRQFILSSKKLLLSDSGFYLCACRGGSTYEQYFGPGTRLTVT.

The chain joins TRBV29-1 to TRBJ2-1, with D possibly matching TRBD2 (6 bases). This CDR3 is 9 amino acids long. Trimming pared 6 bases from V and 14 bases from J, leaving 11 bases between. Per germline, CDR1 SQVTM and CDR2 ANQGSEA. The CDR3 sequence: CSVPGLEFF. The CDR3, as DNA: TGCAGCGTACCGGGACTGGAGTTCTTC.

The genes are TRBV5-4 and TRBJ2-3, with D maybe TRBD2 (6 bases). The V and J ends lost 2 bases and 2 bases respectively, with 15 bases between them. This CDR3 is built from 16 residues. Looked up from germline, CDR1 is SGHNT and CDR2 is YYREEE (reference sequence). In DNA, the CDR3 is TGTGCCAGCAGCTTAAGTAGGTCTAGCGCCACAGATACGCAGTATTTT. Amino acid sequence: CASSLSRSSATDTQYF.

The CDR3 is CASRQLAGTTDTQYF. The CDR3, as DNA: TGTGCCAGCAGACAACTAGCGGGGACCACAGATACGCAGTATTTT. The chain links TRBV2 to TRBJ2-3, with 10 bases fitting TRBD2. The CDR3 has 15 amino acids. The V and J ends lost 6 bases and 2 bases, in that order; junction bases with no gene match: 5. Germline CDR1 reads SNHLY; CDR2 reads FYNNEI.

J is TRBJ1-5 and V is TRBV28, with no clear D. Between the trimmed V and J ends, which lost 3 bases and 11 bases, there was a span of 14 bases. Germline V lookup: CDR1 MDHEN, CDR2 SYDVKM. The CDR3 has 13 residues. This CDR3 reads CASSFSGSEAQHF. Here the CDR3 DNA reads TGTGCCAGCAGTTTCTCGGGGAGTGAAGCCCAGCATTTT. The whole variable domain, remainder taken from reference TRBV28 and TRBJ1-5, is DVKVTQSSRYLVKRTGEKVFLECVQDMDHENMFWYRQDPGLGLRLIYFSYDVKMKEKGDIPEGYSVSREKKERFSLILESASTNQTSMYLCASSFSGSEAQHFGDGTRLSIL.

The chain carries TRBV5-1 and TRBJ1-1, with 12 bases matching TRBD1. The CDR3 is made up of 16 amino acids. The trim removed 4 bases at V and 6 bases at J, leaving 10 bases unmatched. Germline V lookup: CDR1 SGHRS, CDR2 YFSETQ. The CDR3, as DNA: TGCGCCAGCAGCCCTCATTTGGGACAGGGGGCGGCTGAAGCTTTCTTT. This gives the protein CASSPHLGQGAAEAFF. Drawing the rest from reference TRBV5-1 and TRBJ1-1, the complete variable domain is KAGVTQTPRYLIKTRGQQVTLSCSPISGHRSVSWYQQTPGQGLQFLFEYFSETQRNKGNFPGRFSGRQFSNSRSEMNVSTLELGDSALYLCASSPHLGQGAAEAFFGQGTRLTVV.

This chain connects TRBV11-2 to TRBJ1-1; D is ambiguous. V lost 1 base and J 1 base, leaving 13 bases between the germline ends. Germline values: CDR1 SGHAT, CDR2 FQNNGV. This CDR3 is built from 16 residues. The CDR3 loop reads CASSLVFQAENTEAFF. The CDR3 region has the DNA TGTGCCAGCAGCTTAGTTTTCCAGGCAGAGAACACTGAAGCTTTCTTT. Together with reference TRBV11-2 and TRBJ1-1, the CDR3 gives the full variable domain: EAGVAQSPRYKIIEKRQSVAFWCNPISGHATLYWYQQILGQGPKLLIQFQNNGVVDDSQLPKDRFSAERLKGVDSTLKIQPAKLEDSAVYLCASSLVFQAENTEAFFGQGTRLTVV.

The chain couples TRBV7-3 to TRBJ1-2; D is perhaps TRBD1 (5 bases). The V gene's germline CDR1 is SGHTA and CDR2 FQGTGA. CDR3 length: 15 residues. V was clipped by 2 bases and J by 3 bases, with 13 bases between them. CDR3 protein: CASSLRSGGDYGYTF. The CDR3 DNA sequence: TGTGCCAGCAGCTTACGGTCGGGGGGGGACTATGGCTACACCTTC.

Here the CDR3 DNA reads TGTGCCAGCAGTCCCAGCTGGGAGGGCCCTGTGGATACGCAGTATTTT. Protein: CASSPSWEGPVDTQYF. The rearrangement joins TRBV7-9 to TRBJ2-3; TRBD2 matches at 7 bases. Germline values: CDR1 SEHNR, CDR2 FQNEAQ (reference sequence). The length of the CDR3 is 16 residues. Losses at the gene ends were 6 bases for V and 6 bases for J; bases not matched to a gene: 15.

The rearrangement joins TRBV30 to TRBJ2-5; 13 nucleotides line up with TRBD2. The germline CDR1 and CDR2 sequences are GTSNPN and SVGIG (reference sequence). Trimming cost V 1 base and J 6 bases; bases outside gene matches: 5. The CDR3 sequence is 15 residues long. CDR3 coding DNA: TGTGCCTGGAGTGGGGTACTAGCGGGAGGGCAGACCCAGTACTTC. It encodes CAWSGVLAGGQTQYF.

The V gene is TRBV27, the J gene TRBJ1-5, with a tentative D call TRBD1 (5 bases). CDR1 is MNHEY, CDR2 SMNVEV, per germline (reference sequence). The CDR3 is made up of 17 amino acids. The V end was cut by 4 bases, the J end by 5 bases, with 21 bases between. The CDR3 sequence: CASSSNWGRNMDQPQHF. In DNA, the CDR3 is TGTGCCAGCAGTTCAAACTGGGGCAGGAATATGGATCAGCCCCAGCATTTT.